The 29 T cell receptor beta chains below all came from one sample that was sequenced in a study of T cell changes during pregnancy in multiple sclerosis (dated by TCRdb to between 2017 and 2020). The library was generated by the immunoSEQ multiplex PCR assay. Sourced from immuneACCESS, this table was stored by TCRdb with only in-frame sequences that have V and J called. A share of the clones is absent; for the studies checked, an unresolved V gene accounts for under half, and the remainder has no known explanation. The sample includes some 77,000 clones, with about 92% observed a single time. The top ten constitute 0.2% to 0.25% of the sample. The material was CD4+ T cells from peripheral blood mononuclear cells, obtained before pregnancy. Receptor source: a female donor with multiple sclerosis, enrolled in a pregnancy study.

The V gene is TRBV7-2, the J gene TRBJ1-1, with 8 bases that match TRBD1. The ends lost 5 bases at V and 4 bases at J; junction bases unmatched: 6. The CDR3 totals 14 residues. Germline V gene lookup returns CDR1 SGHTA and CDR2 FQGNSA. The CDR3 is CASSGQGPGTEAFF. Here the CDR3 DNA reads TGTGCCAGCAGCGGACAGGGCCCCGGCACTGAAGCTTTCTTT. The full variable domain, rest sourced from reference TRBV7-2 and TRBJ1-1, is GAGVSQSPSNKVTEKGKDVELRCDPISGHTALYWYRQSLGQGLEFLIYFQGNSAPDKSGLPSDRFSAERTGGSVSTLTIQRTQQEDSAVYLCASSGQGPGTEAFFGQGTRLTVV.

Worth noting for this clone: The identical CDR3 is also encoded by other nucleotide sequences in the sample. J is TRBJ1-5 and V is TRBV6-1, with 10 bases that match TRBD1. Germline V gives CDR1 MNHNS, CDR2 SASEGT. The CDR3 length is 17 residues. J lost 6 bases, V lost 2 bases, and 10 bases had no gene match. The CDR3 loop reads CASSELAGQGGAQPQHF. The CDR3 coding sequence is TGTGCCAGCAGTGAACTGGCCGGACAGGGGGGCGCTCAGCCCCAGCATTTT.

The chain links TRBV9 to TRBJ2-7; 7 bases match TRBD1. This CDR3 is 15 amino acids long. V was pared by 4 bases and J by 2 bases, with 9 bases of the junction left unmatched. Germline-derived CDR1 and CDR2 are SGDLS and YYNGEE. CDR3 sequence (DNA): TGTGCCAGCAGCCCTCGGGACAGCTCTACCTACGAGCAGTACTTC. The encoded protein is CASSPRDSSTYEQYF.

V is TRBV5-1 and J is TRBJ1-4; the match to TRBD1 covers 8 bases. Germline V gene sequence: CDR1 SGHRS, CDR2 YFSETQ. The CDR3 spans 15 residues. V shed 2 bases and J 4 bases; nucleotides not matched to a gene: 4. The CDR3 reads CASSFGGQGNEKLFF. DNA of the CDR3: TGCGCCAGCAGCTTCGGAGGACAGGGTAATGAAAAACTGTTTTTT.

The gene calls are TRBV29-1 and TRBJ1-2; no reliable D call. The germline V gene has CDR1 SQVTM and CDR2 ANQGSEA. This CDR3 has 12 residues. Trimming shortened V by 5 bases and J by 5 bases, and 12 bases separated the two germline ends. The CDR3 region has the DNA TGCAGCGTTCTCTCGGTCCTTTATGGCTACACCTTC. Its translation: CSVLSVLYGYTF. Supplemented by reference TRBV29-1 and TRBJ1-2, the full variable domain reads SAVISQKPSRDICQRGTSLTIQCQVDSQVTMMFWYRQQPGQSLTLIATANQGSEATYESGFVIDKFPISRPNLTFSTLTVSNMSPEDSSIYLCSVLSVLYGYTFGSGTRLTVV.

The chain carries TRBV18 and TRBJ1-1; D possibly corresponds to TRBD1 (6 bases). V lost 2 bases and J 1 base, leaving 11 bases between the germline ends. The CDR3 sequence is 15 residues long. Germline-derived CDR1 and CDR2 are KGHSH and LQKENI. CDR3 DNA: TGTGCCAGCTCACCATTAAACAGGGCGAACACTGAAGCTTTCTTT. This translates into CASSPLNRANTEAFF.

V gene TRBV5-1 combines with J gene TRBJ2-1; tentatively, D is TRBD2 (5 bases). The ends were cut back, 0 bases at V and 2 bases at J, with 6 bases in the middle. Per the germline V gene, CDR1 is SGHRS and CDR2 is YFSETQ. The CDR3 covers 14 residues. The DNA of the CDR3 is TGCGCCAGCAGCTTGGCGGGAACCTACAATGAGCAGTTCTTC. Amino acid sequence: CASSLAGTYNEQFF.

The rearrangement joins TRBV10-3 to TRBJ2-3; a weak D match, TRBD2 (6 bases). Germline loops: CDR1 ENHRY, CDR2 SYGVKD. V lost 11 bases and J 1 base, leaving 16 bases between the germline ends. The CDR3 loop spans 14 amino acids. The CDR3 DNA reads TGTGCCTCTGGAGGGGTGGGAGGCACAGATACGCAGTATTTT. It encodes CASGGVGGTDTQYF.

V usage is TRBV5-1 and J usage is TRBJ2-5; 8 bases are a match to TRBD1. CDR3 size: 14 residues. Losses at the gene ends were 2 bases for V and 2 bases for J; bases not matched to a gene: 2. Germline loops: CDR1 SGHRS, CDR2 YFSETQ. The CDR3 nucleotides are TGCGCCAGCAGCTTAGGGACAGGTCAAGAGACCCAGTACTTC. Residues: CASSLGTGQETQYF.

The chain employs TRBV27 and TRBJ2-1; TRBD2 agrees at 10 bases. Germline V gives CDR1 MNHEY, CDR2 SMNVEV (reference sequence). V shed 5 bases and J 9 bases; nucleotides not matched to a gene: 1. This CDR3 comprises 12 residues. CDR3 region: CASSRTSGEQFF. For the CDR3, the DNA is TGTGCCAGCAGTAGGACTAGCGGTGAGCAGTTCTTC.

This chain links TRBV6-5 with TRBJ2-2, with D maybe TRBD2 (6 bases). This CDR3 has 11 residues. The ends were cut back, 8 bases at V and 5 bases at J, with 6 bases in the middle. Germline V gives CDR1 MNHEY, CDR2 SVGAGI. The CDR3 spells CASGRTGELFF. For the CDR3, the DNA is TGTGCCAGCGGGAGGACCGGGGAGCTGTTTTTT.

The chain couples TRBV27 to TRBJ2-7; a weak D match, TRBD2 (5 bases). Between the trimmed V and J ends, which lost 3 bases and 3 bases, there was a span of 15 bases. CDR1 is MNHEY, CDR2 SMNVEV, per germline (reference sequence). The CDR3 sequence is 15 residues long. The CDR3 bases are TGTGCCAGCAGTTTTCGCCGGACTTCGTTCTACGAGCAGTACTTC. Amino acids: CASSFRRTSFYEQYF.

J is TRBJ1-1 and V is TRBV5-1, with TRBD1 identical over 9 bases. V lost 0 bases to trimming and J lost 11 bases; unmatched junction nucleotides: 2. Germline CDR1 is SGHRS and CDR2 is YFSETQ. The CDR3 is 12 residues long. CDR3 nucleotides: TGCGCCAGCAGCTTGGAGACAGGGGGTGCTTTCTTT. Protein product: CASSLETGGAFF.

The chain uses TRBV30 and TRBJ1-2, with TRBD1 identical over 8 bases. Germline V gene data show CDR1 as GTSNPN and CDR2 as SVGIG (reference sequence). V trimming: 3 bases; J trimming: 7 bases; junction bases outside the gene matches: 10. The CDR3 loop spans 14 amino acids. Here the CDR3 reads CAWSPGQDLFGYTF. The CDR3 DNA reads TGTGCCTGGAGCCCGGGACAGGACCTTTTTGGCTACACCTTC.

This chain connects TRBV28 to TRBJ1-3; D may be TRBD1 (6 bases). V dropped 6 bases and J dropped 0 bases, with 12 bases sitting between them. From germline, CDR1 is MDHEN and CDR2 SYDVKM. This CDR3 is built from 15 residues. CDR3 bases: TGTGCCAGCAGAACCCCACAGGGCTCTGGAAACACCATATATTTT. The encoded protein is CASRTPQGSGNTIYF.

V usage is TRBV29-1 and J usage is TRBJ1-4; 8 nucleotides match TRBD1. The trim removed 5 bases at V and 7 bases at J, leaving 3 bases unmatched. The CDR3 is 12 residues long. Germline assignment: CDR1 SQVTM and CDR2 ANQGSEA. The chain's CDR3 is CSVQGAGEKLFF. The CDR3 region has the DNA TGCAGCGTTCAGGGGGCCGGTGAAAAACTGTTTTTT.

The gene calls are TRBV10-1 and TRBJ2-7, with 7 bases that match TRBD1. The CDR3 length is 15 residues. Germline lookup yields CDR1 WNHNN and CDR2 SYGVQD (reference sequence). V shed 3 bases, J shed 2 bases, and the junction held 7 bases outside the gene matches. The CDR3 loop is CASSDYRQGAYEQYF. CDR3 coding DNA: TGCGCCAGCAGTGACTATCGGCAGGGGGCCTACGAGCAGTACTTC.

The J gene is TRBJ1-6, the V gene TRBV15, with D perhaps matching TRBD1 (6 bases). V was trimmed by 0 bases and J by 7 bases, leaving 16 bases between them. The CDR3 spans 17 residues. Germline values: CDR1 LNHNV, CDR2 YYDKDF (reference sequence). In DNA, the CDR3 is TGTGCCACCAGCAGAGAGGGGGGGCTGGGAGTAAATTCACCCCTCCACTTT. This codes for CATSREGGLGVNSPLHF.

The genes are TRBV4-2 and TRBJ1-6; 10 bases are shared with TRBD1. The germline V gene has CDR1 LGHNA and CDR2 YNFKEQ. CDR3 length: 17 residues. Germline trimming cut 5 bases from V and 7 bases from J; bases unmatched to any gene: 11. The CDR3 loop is CASSKVGTGAYNSPLHF. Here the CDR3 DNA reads TGTGCCAGCAGCAAGGTCGGGACAGGGGCGTACAATTCACCCCTCCACTTT.

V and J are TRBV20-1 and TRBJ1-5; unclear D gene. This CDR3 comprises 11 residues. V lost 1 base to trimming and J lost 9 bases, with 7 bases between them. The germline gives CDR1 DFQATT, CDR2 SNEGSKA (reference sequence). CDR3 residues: CSARAGGPQHF. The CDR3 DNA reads TGCAGTGCTAGAGCGGGAGGGCCCCAGCATTTT.

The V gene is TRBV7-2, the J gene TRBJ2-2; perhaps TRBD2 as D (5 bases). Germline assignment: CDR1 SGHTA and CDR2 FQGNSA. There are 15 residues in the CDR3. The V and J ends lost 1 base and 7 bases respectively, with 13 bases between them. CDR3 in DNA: TGTGCCAGCAGCTTAGATGGATTCCGGGGCGGGGAGCTGTTTTTT. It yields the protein CASSLDGFRGGELFF.

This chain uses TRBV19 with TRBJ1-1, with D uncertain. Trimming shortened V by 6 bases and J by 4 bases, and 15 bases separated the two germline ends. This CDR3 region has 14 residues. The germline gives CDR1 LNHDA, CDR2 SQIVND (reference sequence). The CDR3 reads CASRGFLGSTEAFF. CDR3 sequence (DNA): TGTGCCAGTAGGGGTTTTTTGGGCAGCACTGAAGCTTTCTTT. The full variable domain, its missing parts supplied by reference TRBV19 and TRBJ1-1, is DGGITQSPKYLFRKEGQNVTLSCEQNLNHDAMYWYRQDPGQGLRLIYYSQIVNDFQKGDIAEGYSVSREKKESFPLTVTSAQKNPTAFYLCASRGFLGSTEAFFGQGTRLTVV.

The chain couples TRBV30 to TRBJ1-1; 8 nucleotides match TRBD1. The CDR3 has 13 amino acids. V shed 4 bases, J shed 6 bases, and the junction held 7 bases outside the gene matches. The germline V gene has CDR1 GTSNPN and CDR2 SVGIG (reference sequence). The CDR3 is CAWIPDRGAEAFF. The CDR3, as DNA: TGTGCCTGGATTCCCGACAGGGGAGCTGAAGCTTTCTTT. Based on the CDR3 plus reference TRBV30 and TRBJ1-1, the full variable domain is SQTIHQWPATLVQPVGSPLSLECTVEGTSNPNLYWYRQAAGRGLQLLFYSVGIGQISSEVPQNLSASRPQDRQFILSSKKLLLSDSGFYLCAWIPDRGAEAFFGQGTRLTVV.

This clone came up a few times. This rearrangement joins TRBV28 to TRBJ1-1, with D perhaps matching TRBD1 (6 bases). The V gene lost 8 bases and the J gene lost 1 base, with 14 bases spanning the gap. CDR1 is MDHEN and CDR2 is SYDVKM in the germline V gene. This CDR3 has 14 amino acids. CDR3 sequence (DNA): TGTGCCAGCTACCAATTGACAGGGAACACTGAAGCTTTCTTT. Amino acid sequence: CASYQLTGNTEAFF.

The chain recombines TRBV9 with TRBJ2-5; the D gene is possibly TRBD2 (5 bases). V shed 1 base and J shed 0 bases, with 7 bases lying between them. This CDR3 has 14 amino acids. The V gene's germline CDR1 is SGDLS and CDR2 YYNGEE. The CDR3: CASSVRDDQETQYF. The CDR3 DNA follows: TGTGCCAGCAGCGTACGGGATGACCAAGAGACCCAGTACTTC.

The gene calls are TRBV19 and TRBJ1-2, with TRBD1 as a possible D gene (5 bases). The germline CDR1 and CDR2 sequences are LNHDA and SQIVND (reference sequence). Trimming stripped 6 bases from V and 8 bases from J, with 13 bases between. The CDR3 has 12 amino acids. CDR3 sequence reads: CASRTDSGGYTF. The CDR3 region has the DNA TGTGCCAGTAGAACTGACAGTGGCGGCTACACCTTC.

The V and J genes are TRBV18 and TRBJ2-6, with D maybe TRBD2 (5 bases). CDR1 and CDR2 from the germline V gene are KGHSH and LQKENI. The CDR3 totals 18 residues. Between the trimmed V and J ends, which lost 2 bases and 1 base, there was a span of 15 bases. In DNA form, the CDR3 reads TGTGCCAGCTCACCATTGGGCCGGGGAGTATCTGGGGCCAACGTCCTGACTTTC. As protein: CASSPLGRGVSGANVLTF. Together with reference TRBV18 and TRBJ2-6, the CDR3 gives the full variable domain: NAGVMQNPRHLVRRRGQEARLRCSPMKGHSHVYWYRQLPEEGLKFMVYLQKENIIDESGMPKERFSAEFPKEGPSILRIQQVVRGDSAAYFCASSPLGRGVSGANVLTFGAGSRLTVL.

The CDR3 nucleotides read TGTGCCAGCAGCCGCGGGACAGGGGATCACGACGAGCAGTACTTC. It translates to CASSRGTGDHDEQYF. The V and J genes are TRBV6-5 and TRBJ2-7; 10 bases are shared with TRBD1. Germline CDR1 MNHEY, CDR2 SVGAGI. After removal of 6 bases from V and 5 bases from J, the junction contained 10 bases not matched to a gene. This CDR3 has 15 residues.

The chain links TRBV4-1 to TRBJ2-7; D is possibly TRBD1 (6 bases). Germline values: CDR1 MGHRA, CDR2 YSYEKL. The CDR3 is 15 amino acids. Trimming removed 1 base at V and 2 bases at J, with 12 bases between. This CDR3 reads CASSQGQVPTYEQYF. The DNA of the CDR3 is TGCGCCAGCAGCCAAGGACAGGTTCCTACCTACGAGCAGTACTTC.